A selection of T cell receptor beta chains follows, all from one sample in a study of T cells after yellow fever vaccination. MiXCR, run by TCRdb on the 5' RACE reads, gives a single entry per CDR3 protein. The sample holds some 160,000 distinct CDR3 sequences, under 7.5% seen once. The source was CD4+ T cells sorted from PBMCs, collected 5 to 6 days after the first yellow fever vaccination. These receptors all stem from a man aged 18-30 years who received the YFV17D yellow fever vaccine. Each CDR3 is given with its conserved first and last residue. Fields, in order: CDR3 protein, V gene, J gene.

CDR3: CSVAGVSSYNEQFF
V: TRBV20-1
J: TRBJ2-1

CDR3: CASSWDREYTDTQYF
V: TRBV6-2/TRBV6-3
J: TRBJ2-3

CDR3: CASNRGGTDTQYF
V: TRBV12-3/TRBV12-4
J: TRBJ2-3

CDR3: CASRMSANYGYTF
V: TRBV7-2
J: TRBJ1-2

CDR3: CASSSLSLGEVAF
V: TRBV7-9
J: TRBJ2-3

CDR3: CALFLVWNPTDTQYF
V: TRBV2
J: TRBJ2-3

CDR3: CASSQGALAGRRTDTQYF
V: TRBV4-1
J: TRBJ2-3

CDR3: CAISSQTWGTDTQYF
V: TRBV7-3
J: TRBJ2-3

CDR3: CASSYGTAGTEAFF
V: TRBV5-1
J: TRBJ1-1

CDR3: CASSRDTYNEQFF
V: TRBV12-3/TRBV12-4
J: TRBJ2-1

CDR3: CASSFGGSGANVLTF
V: TRBV12-3/TRBV12-4
J: TRBJ2-6

CDR3: CAWSGGARTGELFF
V: TRBV30
J: TRBJ2-2

CDR3: CAWSSQGGEQYF
V: TRBV30
J: TRBJ2-7

CDR3: CASSRTTGGISGELFF
V: TRBV6-5
J: TRBJ2-2

CDR3: CSVPQGGTGELFF
V: TRBV20-1
J: TRBJ2-2

CDR3: CARGDLQETQYF
V: TRBV30
J: TRBJ2-5

CDR3: CASSLAWGGDTQYF
V: TRBV5-1
J: TRBJ2-3

CDR3: CASARISLYGYTF
V: TRBV19
J: TRBJ1-2

CDR3: CDSSGTGTSRETQYF
V: TRBV5-1
J: TRBJ2-5

CDR3: CASTPGRGGGPEAFF
V: TRBV6-1
J: TRBJ1-1

CDR3: CASSSGTWGGEQFF
V: TRBV7-9
J: TRBJ2-1

CDR3: CASSLGGNSPLHF
V: TRBV7-9
J: TRBJ1-6

CDR3: CAISPRDTGREYF
V: TRBV5-6
J: TRBJ2-3

CDR3: CASSGGGMGEKLFF
V: TRBV11-2
J: TRBJ1-4

CDR3: CASSPFLWGGQRPYQETQYF
V: TRBV5-1
J: TRBJ2-5

CDR3: CATSNSGGRGIPETQYF
V: TRBV15
J: TRBJ2-5

CDR3: CASRSPGQFNEKLFF
V: TRBV19
J: TRBJ1-4

CDR3: CAWGQDSGNTIYF
V: TRBV30
J: TRBJ1-3

CDR3: CASSRTVDSYEQYF
V: TRBV5-1
J: TRBJ2-7

CDR3: CASSQVRGETQYF
V: TRBV3-1
J: TRBJ2-5

CDR3: CASSQDQGPYGYTF
V: TRBV4-1
J: TRBJ1-2

CDR3: CASSYGRIKGNEQFF
V: TRBV11-2
J: TRBJ2-1

CDR3: CASSWGGPDTQYF
V: TRBV6-5
J: TRBJ2-3

CDR3: CASSQDPGLTEAFF
V: TRBV14
J: TRBJ1-1

CDR3: CASSSAATEAFF
V: TRBV6-6
J: TRBJ1-1

CDR3: CASFRGGPYNEQFF
V: TRBV7-2
J: TRBJ2-1